The 9 T cell receptor beta chains below were found in one sample sequenced in a study of blood T cells in healthy people across ages. A second roughly 6 to 12 cycle PCR used barcoded and J-beta primers. TCRdb called the 5' RACE reads again in MiXCR, with one record for every CDR3 protein. This repertoire shows fewer than 950,000 distinct CDR3 sequences, approximately 53% found once; its top ten account for around 40%. The sample taken for sequencing was blood. The source of these receptors is a man older than 75 in good health.

This rearrangement joins TRBV11-2 to TRBJ1-2; D is ambiguous. This CDR3 is built from 12 residues. The germline gives CDR1 SGHAT, CDR2 FQNNGV. Trimming shortened V by 3 bases and J by 4 bases, and 6 bases separated the two germline ends. CDR3 nucleotides: TGTGCCAGCAGCTTCGCTCCCTATGGCTACACCTTC. It specifies CASSFAPYGYTF.

The chain uses TRBV20-1 and TRBJ2-3, with D perhaps TRBD1 (6 bases). Germline loops: CDR1 DFQATT, CDR2 SNEGSKA (reference sequence). V lost 6 bases to trimming and J lost 6 bases, with 10 bases between them. This CDR3 has 11 residues. The CDR3 sequence is CSAERGDTQYF. The CDR3 DNA is TGCAGTGCCGAGAGGGGGGATACGCAGTATTTT.

This clonotype was seen only once. In nucleotides, the CDR3 is TGCAGTGCTAGAGATCGGAGGCTTGCGGGAGACGCGTATTTT. Its translation: CSARDRRLAGDAYF. V gene TRBV20-1 combines with J gene TRBJ2-3, with 7 nucleotides matching TRBD2. The CDR3 runs 14 residues. CDR1 is DFQATT, CDR2 SNEGSKA, per germline (reference sequence). V shed 0 bases, J shed 14 bases, and the junction held 14 bases outside the gene matches.

This clonotype was found once. The V and J genes are TRBV7-9 and TRBJ2-3, with 8 bases lining up with TRBD1. Germline lookup yields CDR1 SEHNR and CDR2 FQNEAQ (reference sequence). This CDR3 region has 16 residues. V dropped 7 bases and J dropped 1; count of bases not matched to a gene: 10. CDR3 region: CASTENRGFRTDTQYF. The CDR3 DNA sequence: TGTGCCAGCACCGAAAACAGGGGGTTTCGCACAGATACGCAGTATTTT.

V usage is TRBV5-1 and J usage is TRBJ2-1, with D tentatively TRBD2 (6 bases). V was shortened by 3 bases and J by 9 bases, with 13 bases between the two germline ends. CDR3 size: 13 residues. Per the germline V gene, CDR1 is SGHRS and CDR2 is YFSETQ. The CDR3 is CASSWASVSEQFF. In DNA form, the CDR3 reads TGCGCCAGCAGCTGGGCTAGCGTGAGTGAGCAGTTCTTC. The entire variable domain, with the rest obtained from reference TRBV5-1 and TRBJ2-1, is as follows: KAGVTQTPRYLIKTRGQQVTLSCSPISGHRSVSWYQQTPGQGLQFLFEYFSETQRNKGNFPGRFSGRQFSNSRSEMNVSTLELGDSALYLCASSWASVSEQFFGPGTRLTVL.

This sequence joins TRBV20-1 and TRBJ2-1; 10 bases are shared with TRBD2. The germline V gene encodes CDR1 DFQATT and CDR2 SNEGSKA (reference sequence). The CDR3 length is 16 residues. V was clipped by 0 bases and J by 1 base; unmatched bases: 3. In DNA form, the CDR3 reads TGCAGTGCTAGAGATGCGACTAGCGGGTCCTACAATGAGCAGTTCTTC. Translation: CSARDATSGSYNEQFF.

This clonotype has more than one count but fewer than ten. The chain carries TRBV29-1 and TRBJ2-7, with 8 bases aligning to TRBD2. The CDR3 runs to 12 residues. Per germline, CDR1 SQVTM and CDR2 ANQGSEA. V gave up 7 bases and J gave up 7 bases; unmatched junction bases: 9. The CDR3 nucleotides are TGCAGCGGGATCAGCGGGAGTAATGAGCAGTACTTC. Encoded protein: CSGISGSNEQYF.

The CDR3 sequence is CSARDLLAAYNEQFF. The CDR3 bases are TGCAGTGCTAGAGATCTCCTAGCGGCATACAATGAGCAGTTCTTC. This chain joins TRBV20-1 and TRBJ2-1; TRBD2 matches 7 bases. The J segment lost 4 bases and the V segment lost 0 bases, leaving 6 bases of the junction unmatched. CDR1 is DFQATT and CDR2 is SNEGSKA in the germline V gene (reference sequence). The CDR3 is 15 residues long.

The rearrangement uses TRBV6-5 and TRBJ2-1; D is undetermined. The CDR3 is 13 residues long. Germline CDR1 and CDR2: MNHEY and SVGAGI. Trimming took 8 bases from V and 0 from J, leaving 8 bases between them. CDR3 sequence (DNA): TGTGCCAGCGGTGGCCTCTCCTACAATGAGCAGTTCTTC. Translating it yields CASGGLSYNEQFF.